This T cell receptor beta chain was retrieved from a study of cytomegalovirus exposure and HLA in healthy donors. Overall study findings and caveats: It was reported that TCR beta sequences correctly inferred the HLA-A and HLA-B alleles for most subjects. The study listed roughly 160 cytomegalovirus-associated TCR beta chains.

PCR employed 60 Vbeta and 13 Jbeta primers. Clones were read by immunoSEQ multiplex PCR, and TCRdb kept only the in-frame ones, dropping some. Seen here are about 93,000 clones, less than 80% observed once, and the top ten hold 3.3%. To note about this clone: The target antigen is unknown.

V shed 4 bases and J shed 4 bases, with 11 bases lying between them. This CDR3 has 15 amino acids. Germline V gene sequence: CDR1 MNHEY, CDR2 SVGAGI. This TCR was recovered from a woman in her thirties or forties in good health and CMV-seronegative. Sequencing was carried out using PBMCs. The chain links TRBV6-5 to TRBJ1-6; D is perhaps TRBD1 (5 bases). CDR3 residues: CASSFRDSYNSPLHF. The CDR3, as DNA: TGTGCCAGCAGTTTCCGGGACTCGTATAATTCACCCCTCCACTTT.